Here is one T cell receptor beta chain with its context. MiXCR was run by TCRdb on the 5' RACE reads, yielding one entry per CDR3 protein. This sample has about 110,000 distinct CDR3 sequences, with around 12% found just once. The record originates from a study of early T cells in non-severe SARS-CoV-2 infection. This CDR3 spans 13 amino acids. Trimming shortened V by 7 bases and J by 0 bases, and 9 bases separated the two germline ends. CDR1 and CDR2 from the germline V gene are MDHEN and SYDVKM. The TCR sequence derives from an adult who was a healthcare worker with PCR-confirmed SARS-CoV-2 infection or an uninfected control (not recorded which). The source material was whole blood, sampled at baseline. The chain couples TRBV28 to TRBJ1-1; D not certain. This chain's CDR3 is CASTRILNTEAFF. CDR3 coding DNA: TGTGCCAGCACCCGGATTTTGAACACTGAAGCTTTCTTT. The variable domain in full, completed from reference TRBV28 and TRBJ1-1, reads DVKVTQSSRYLVKRTGEKVFLECVQDMDHENMFWYRQDPGLGLRLIYFSYDVKMKEKGDIPEGYSVSREKKERFSLILESASTNQTSMYLCASTRILNTEAFFGQGTRLTVV.